The 17 T cell receptor beta chains below come from one sample, sequenced in a study of blood T cells in healthy people across ages. Then a second PCR, running about 7 to 11 cycles, was carried out with a sample-barcoded 5' primer and a J-beta primer mix. TCRdb re-analysed the 5' RACE reads in MiXCR, keeping a single row per CDR3 protein. Here the sample spans over a million distinct CDR3 sequences, almost 25% being singletons. These data also featured in a second study, about T cells of mothers and their children.

The source material was blood. The receptors derive from a girl aged 2 to 10 in good health.

V gene TRBV12-3 or TRBV12-4 combines with J gene TRBJ2-2; a weak D match, TRBD1 (6 bases). The V end lost 5 bases, the J end lost 7 bases, and 11 bases lay between the germline ends. The CDR3 is 13 amino acids. The CDR3 spells CASSPPGDGELFF. The CDR3 nucleotides are TGTGCCAGCAGTCCGCCAGGGGACGGGGAGCTGTTTTTT.

J is TRBJ2-5 and V is TRBV12-3 or TRBV12-4; D possibly corresponds to TRBD2 (6 bases). Matching the DNA end better, TRBJ2-1 makes the J call doubtful. This CDR3 has 13 residues. DNA of the CDR3: TGTGCCAGCAGTTTAACTAGCCCAGATGAGCAGTTCTTC. Residues: CASSLTSPDEQFF.

The chain couples TRBV6-1 to TRBJ2-5; possibly TRBD1 or TRBD2 for D (5 bases each). Germline V gene lookup returns CDR1 MNHNS and CDR2 SASEGT. V lost 0 bases and J lost 7, with 21 bases in between. The CDR3 length is 17 residues. CDR3 DNA sequence: TGTGCCAGCAGTGAAGCAAGGACAAGAGCACAGAGGGGGACCCAGTACTTC. This gives the protein CASSEARTRAQRGTQYF.

This clonotype showed up just a few times. Germline and junction disagree at one end, which may indicate a read error. The J gene is TRBJ1-2, the V gene TRBV7-2; no reliable D call. This CDR3 has 15 residues. Germline-derived CDR1 and CDR2 are SGHTA and FQGNSA. CDR3 in amino acids: CASSPNTRSGYGYTF. The CDR3 bases are TGTGCCAGCAGCCCGAATACACGGAGCGGGTATGGCTATACCTTC.

The chain uses TRBV18 and TRBJ2-5; 8 positions match TRBD1. Per the germline V gene, CDR1 is KGHSH and CDR2 is LQKENI. V shed 4 bases and J 0 bases; nucleotides not matched to a gene: 4. The CDR3 contains 15 residues. This chain's CDR3 is CASSLWTGHQETQYF. Here the CDR3 DNA reads TGTGCCAGCTCACTGTGGACAGGGCACCAAGAGACCCAGTACTTC.

In this sample, this clonotype turned up a few times. This chain uses TRBV7-2 with TRBJ2-1, with 7 bases that match TRBD1. V was clipped by 6 bases and J by 5 bases; unmatched bases: 10. Germline V gives CDR1 SGHTA, CDR2 FQGNSA. The CDR3 sequence is 15 residues long. CDR3 residues: CASRRDPGQHNEQFF. The CDR3 nucleotides read TGTGCCAGCAGGCGCGATCCGGGACAGCACAATGAGCAGTTCTTC.

This clonotype came up a few times. This chain joins TRBV24-1 and TRBJ2-3; D unclear. Germline values: CDR1 KGHDR, CDR2 SFDVKD. The germline V and J ends were trimmed by 3 bases and 5 bases, with 11 bases remaining between them. The CDR3 runs to 14 residues. The CDR3 region has the DNA TGTGCCACCAGTGATCCCACCAACATAGATACGCAGTATTTT. Its translation is CATSDPTNIDTQYF.

The rearrangement links TRBV29-1 to TRBJ1-1; 9 bases line up with TRBD1. This CDR3 contains 11 residues. Germline V gene data show CDR1 as SQVTM and CDR2 as ANQGSEA. Germline trimming cut 6 bases from V and 8 bases from J; bases unmatched to any gene: 4. The CDR3 reads CSVKGQGEAFF. CDR3 DNA sequence: TGCAGCGTCAAGGGACAGGGCGAAGCTTTCTTT. Looking up the rest from reference TRBV29-1 and TRBJ1-1 gives the full variable domain: SAVISQKPSRDICQRGTSLTIQCQVDSQVTMMFWYRQQPGQSLTLIATANQGSEATYESGFVIDKFPISRPNLTFSTLTVSNMSPEDSSIYLCSVKGQGEAFFGQGTRLTVV.

Comments on this clonotype: An end of the junction differs from the germline gene, which may be a read error. The V call is TRBV28, the J call TRBJ2-5, with TRBD2 matching 7 bases. Germline CDR1 and CDR2: MDHEN and SYDVKM. This CDR3 spans 13 amino acids. The CDR3 is CASSPSLDSPGGF. DNA of the CDR3: TGTGCCAGCAGTCCCTCGCTAGACAGTCCGGGAGGCTTC. Looking up the rest from reference TRBV28 and TRBJ2-5 gives the full variable domain: DVKVTQSSRYLVKRTGEKVFLECVQDMDHENMFWYRQDPGLGLRLIYFSYDVKMKEKGDIPEGYSVSREKKERFSLILESASTNQTSMYLCASSPSLDSPGGFGPGTRLLVL.

The rearrangement links TRBV7-9 to TRBJ2-7; 7 bases align to TRBD1. Germline CDR1 SEHNR, CDR2 FQNEAQ (reference sequence). The CDR3 sequence is 13 residues long. The trim removed 8 bases at V and 1 base at J, leaving 5 bases unmatched. The CDR3 spells CASETGMSYEQYF. The CDR3, as DNA: TGTGCCAGCGAGACAGGGATGTCCTACGAGCAGTACTTC.

The J gene is TRBJ2-7, the V gene TRBV9; 7 positions agree with TRBD1. V lost 1 base to trimming and J lost 3 bases; unmatched junction nucleotides: 10. The CDR3 loop spans 16 amino acids. Per germline, CDR1 SGDLS and CDR2 YYNGEE. This chain's CDR3 is CASSVRAGTAFYEQYF. CDR3 coding DNA: TGTGCCAGCAGCGTAAGGGCCGGGACAGCCTTCTACGAGCAGTACTTC. The full variable domain, completed using reference TRBV9 and TRBJ2-7, is DSGVTQTPKHLITATGQRVTLRCSPRSGDLSVYWYQQSLDQGLQFLIQYYNGEERAKGNILERFSAQQFPDLHSELNLSSLELGDSALYFCASSVRAGTAFYEQYFGPGTRLTVT.

The genes are TRBV7-2 and TRBJ1-1; D gene uncertain. The ends were cut back, 1 base at V and 3 bases at J, with 9 bases in the middle. This CDR3 spans 14 amino acids. CDR1 SGHTA and CDR2 FQGNSA come from the germline V gene. Here the CDR3 reads CASSLEVGYTEAFF. The CDR3 nucleotides are TGTGCCAGCAGCTTAGAGGTGGGATACACTGAAGCTTTCTTT.

This clonotype was seen a handful of times. V gene TRBV6-5 combines with J gene TRBJ1-2; tentative D call: TRBD1 (5 bases). The CDR3 contains 14 residues. Germline loops: CDR1 MNHEY, CDR2 SVGAGI. V lost 2 bases and J 4 bases, leaving 11 bases between the germline ends. The CDR3 nucleotides read TGTGCCAGCAGTTACAGGGATGGGGGCTATGGCTACACCTTC. It codes for CASSYRDGGYGYTF.

This clonotype showed up just a few times. The rearrangement joins TRBV3-1 to TRBJ2-7; D call uncertain. Germline V gives CDR1 LGHDT, CDR2 YNNKEL (reference sequence). The CDR3 covers 14 residues. The V end lost 4 bases, the J end lost 0 bases, and 10 bases lay between the germline ends. This CDR3 reads CASSPTSRSYEQYF. In DNA, the CDR3 is TGTGCCAGCAGCCCTACGTCCCGCTCCTACGAGCAGTACTTC.

This clonotype was detected many times. This sequence joins TRBV5-1 and TRBJ2-6; 8 bases align to TRBD2. Germline assignment: CDR1 SGHRS and CDR2 YFSETQ. Losses at the gene ends were 3 bases for V and 1 base for J; bases not matched to a gene: 18. This CDR3 spans 21 amino acids. The CDR3 DNA follows: TGCGCCAGCAGCTGGGGCCCGGTGCGGGAGGTTCCACTTTCTGGGGCCAACGTCCTGACTTTC. The encoded protein is CASSWGPVREVPLSGANVLTF.

This clonotype has a handful of counts. The chain couples TRBV7-2 to TRBJ2-2, with D possibly being TRBD2 (5 bases). V was pared by 5 bases and J by 3 bases, with 16 bases between. CDR1 and CDR2 from the germline V gene are SGHTA and FQGNSA. CDR3 length: 16 amino acids. Here the CDR3 DNA reads TGTGCCAGCAGCCCGATTTCCGGGGAACACACCGGGGAGCTGTTTTTT. As protein: CASSPISGEHTGELFF.

A few counts support this clonotype. This chain joins TRBV20-1 and TRBJ2-5; TRBD1 is a possible D gene (6 bases). This CDR3 contains 14 residues. In germline, CDR1 is DFQATT, CDR2 SNEGSKA (reference sequence). Trimming shortened V by 0 bases and J by 8 bases, and 16 bases separated the two germline ends. This CDR3 is CSARDGQQELTQYF. The DNA for the CDR3 is TGCAGTGCTAGAGATGGACAGCAAGAATTAACCCAGTACTTC.